The TCR beta chain described here comes from a study of vaccination effects on CD4 cells after COVID-19. Worth noting for this clone: Its antigen is undetermined.

Repertoires were generated with immunoSEQ multiplex PCR, while TCRdb's copy carries only in-frame clones and drops some. Altogether tens of thousands of clones are present, 65% to 75% being singletons, with the ten largest covering under 25%. The authors isolated CD4+ T cells after around 9 days of culture. Trimming at V came to 4 bases and at J to 9 bases, leaving 8 bases not matched to a gene. Germline V gene data show CDR1 as LNHDA and CDR2 as SQIVND (reference sequence). This CDR3 contains 16 residues. Sequences were derived from CD4+ T cells from PBMCs cultured without peptide, sampled before COVID-19 vaccination. This chain uses TRBV19 with TRBJ2-1; 14 bases align to TRBD2. This clonotype originated in a human donor who had a prior SARS-CoV-2 infection. The CDR3 nucleotides are TGTGCCAGTAGTAGCCCCGGACTAGCGGGAGGTTTTGAGCAGTTCTTC. This encodes CASSSPGLAGGFEQFF. The whole variable domain, remainder taken from reference TRBV19 and TRBJ2-1, is DGGITQSPKYLFRKEGQNVTLSCEQNLNHDAMYWYRQDPGQGLRLIYYSQIVNDFQKGDIAEGYSVSREKKESFPLTVTSAQKNPTAFYLCASSSPGLAGGFEQFFGPGTRLTVL.